This T cell receptor beta chain derives from a study of glioma-infiltrating T cells after dendritic cell vaccination. Only in-frame clones appear in the TCRdb table, and some are missing; sequencing was by immunoSEQ multiplex PCR. The sample carries approximately 3,100 clones, nearly 80% recorded once. Per germline, CDR1 MNHEY and CDR2 SVGAGI. The V gene end was trimmed by 6 bases and the J gene end by 2 bases; junction bases not matched to a gene: 4. The CDR3 loop spans 14 amino acids. The input for sequencing was tumor tissue, taken before dendritic cell vaccination. The V and J genes are TRBV6-5 and TRBJ1-2, with 9 positions matching TRBD1. The clonotype was recovered from a human donor with glioblastoma. The CDR3 DNA follows: TGTGCCAGCAGGACAGGACAGGGGAACTATGGCTACACCTTC. It yields the protein CASRTGQGNYGYTF.